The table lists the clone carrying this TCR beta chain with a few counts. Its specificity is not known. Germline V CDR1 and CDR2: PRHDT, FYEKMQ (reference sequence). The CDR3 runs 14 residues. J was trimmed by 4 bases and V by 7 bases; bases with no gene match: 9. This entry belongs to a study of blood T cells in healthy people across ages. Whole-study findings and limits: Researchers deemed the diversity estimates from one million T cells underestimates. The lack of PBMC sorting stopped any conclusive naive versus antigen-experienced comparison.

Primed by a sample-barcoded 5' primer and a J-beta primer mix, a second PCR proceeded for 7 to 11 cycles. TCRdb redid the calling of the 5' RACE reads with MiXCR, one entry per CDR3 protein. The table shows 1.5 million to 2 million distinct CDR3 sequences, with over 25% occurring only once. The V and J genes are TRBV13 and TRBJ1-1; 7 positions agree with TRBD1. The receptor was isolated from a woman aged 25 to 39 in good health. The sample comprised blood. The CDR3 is CASKGDRVATEAFF. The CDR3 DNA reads TGTGCCAGCAAAGGAGACAGGGTGGCCACTGAAGCTTTCTTT.